This record concerns one TCR beta chain sequence. Regions amplified from RNA transcripts were the TCR beta CDR3 regions. HTBI primers drove first-round RT-PCR of the TCR CDR3. TCRdb called the multiplex PCR reads again in MiXCR, with one record for every CDR3 protein. The sample lists approximately 480,000 distinct CDR3 sequences, about a fifth occurring once. The entry originates in a study of T cells in Graves' hyperthyroidism and ophthalmopathy. The CDR3 has 15 residues. The V gene's germline CDR1 is SGHVS and CDR2 FQNEAQ. V lost 3 bases, J lost 8 bases, and 19 bases lay in between. Fresh peripheral blood, 10 ml, was the source of the PBMCs.

This receptor was identified in a man aged 18 to 35 with Graves' hyperthyroidism. V and J are TRBV7-8 and TRBJ1-2, with D possibly matching TRBD1 (5 bases). The sequenced material came from blood. This CDR3 is CASSLWGIVGGGYTF. Here the CDR3 DNA reads TGTGCCAGCAGCTTGTGGGGGATAGTAGGAGGCGGCTACACCTTC.